The 3 T cell receptor beta chains given below trace back to one sample, sequenced in a study of blood T cell repertoires in COVID-19. TCRdb keeps only in-frame clones here, not all; method: immunoSEQ multiplex PCR. The profile shows approximately 310,000 clones, around 87% of them singletons. Material: peripheral blood. The receptors were sampled from a woman in her fifties or sixties who had recovered from COVID-19.

This rearrangement joins TRBV9 to TRBJ1-5; no reliable D call. CDR3 length: 15 amino acids. Germline CDR1 reads SGDLS; CDR2 reads YYNGEE. Trimming removed 7 bases at V and 6 bases at J, with 20 bases between. CDR3 bases: TGTGCCAGCGGATACGGGGAAGTATCTCCTCAGCCCCAGCATTTT. As protein: CASGYGEVSPQPQHF.

The V and J genes are TRBV10-3 and TRBJ2-1, with 9 bases identical to TRBD2. The CDR3 totals 12 residues. V was clipped by 11 bases and J by 8 bases; unmatched bases: 7. Germline assignment: CDR1 ENHRY and CDR2 SYGVKD. CDR3 DNA: TGTGCCTCGGCGGGAGGGCTCGATGAGCAGTTCTTC. This sequence encodes CASAGGLDEQFF.

This chain connects TRBV11-1 to TRBJ2-1; D unresolved. CDR1 is SGHAT, CDR2 FQDESV, per germline (reference sequence). V lost 3 bases, J lost 9 bases, and 12 bases lay in between. This CDR3 is 13 amino acids long. The chain's CDR3 is CASSFGQYFEQFF. The CDR3, as DNA: TGTGCCAGCAGCTTCGGTCAATACTTTGAGCAGTTCTTC.